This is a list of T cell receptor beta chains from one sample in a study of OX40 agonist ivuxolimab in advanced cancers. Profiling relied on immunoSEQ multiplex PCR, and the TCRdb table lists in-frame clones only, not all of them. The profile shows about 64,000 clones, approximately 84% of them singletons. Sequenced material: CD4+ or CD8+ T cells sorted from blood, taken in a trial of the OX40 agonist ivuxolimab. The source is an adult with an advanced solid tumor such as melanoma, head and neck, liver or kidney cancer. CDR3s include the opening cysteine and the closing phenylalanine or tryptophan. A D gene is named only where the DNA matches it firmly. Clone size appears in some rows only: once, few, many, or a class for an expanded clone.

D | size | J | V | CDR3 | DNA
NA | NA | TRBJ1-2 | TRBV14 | CASSQDRAYGYTF | TGTGCCAGCAGCCAAGACAGGGCTTATGGCTACACCTTC
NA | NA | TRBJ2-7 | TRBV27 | CASSNRNSPYEQYF | TGTGCCAGCAGTAATCGGAACAGCCCATACGAGCAGTACTTC
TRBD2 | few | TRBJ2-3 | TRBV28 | CASNPLGVAGLRGTDTQYF | TGTGCCAGCAATCCGCTGGGGGTAGCGGGATTACGTGGCACAGATACGCAGTATTTT
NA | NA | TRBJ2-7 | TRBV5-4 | CASSSKTRREQYF | TGTGCCAGCAGCTCAAAGACTAGGCGCGAGCAGTACTTC
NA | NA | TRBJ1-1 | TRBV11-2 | CASSLGRRTEAFF | TGTGCCAGCAGCTTGGGGCGGAGGACTGAAGCTTTCTTT
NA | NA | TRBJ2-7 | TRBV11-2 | CASSYRVLSYEQYF | TGTGCCAGCAGCTACCGGGTCCTCTCCTACGAGCAGTACTTC
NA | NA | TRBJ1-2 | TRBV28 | CASSPGLNYGYTF | TGTGCCAGCAGCCCGGGACTGAACTATGGCTACACCTTC
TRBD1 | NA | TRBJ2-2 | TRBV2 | CASTQGAAGELFF | TGTGCCAGCACACAGGGGGCGGCCGGGGAGCTGTTTTTT
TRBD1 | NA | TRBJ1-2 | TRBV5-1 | CASSTGTALSSYTF | TGCGCCAGCAGTACCGGGACAGCTCTGAGTAGCTACACCTTC
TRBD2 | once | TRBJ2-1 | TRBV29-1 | CSVAGLAGGVYNEQFF | TGCAGCGTGGCGGGACTAGCGGGAGGAGTGTACAATGAGCAGTTCTTC
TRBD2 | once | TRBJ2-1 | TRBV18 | CASSPSRTSGRALNEQFF | TGTGCCAGCTCACCGTCACGGACTAGCGGGAGGGCATTAAATGAGCAGTTCTTC
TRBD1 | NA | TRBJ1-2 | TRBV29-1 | CSVLQGNYGYTF | TGCAGCGTTCTACAGGGGAACTATGGCTACACCTTC
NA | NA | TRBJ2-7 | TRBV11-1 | CASRGASTYEQYF | TGTGCCAGCCGAGGGGCCAGTACCTACGAGCAGTACTTC
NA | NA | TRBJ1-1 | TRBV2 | CASAMPGVGTEAFF | TGTGCCAGCGCAATGCCGGGGGTTGGCACTGAAGCTTTCTTT
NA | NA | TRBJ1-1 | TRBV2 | CASRETGWDAFF | TGTGCCAGCAGGGAGACAGGCTGGGATGCTTTCTTT
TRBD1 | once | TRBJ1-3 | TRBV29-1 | CSVSADRGHGTIYF | TGCAGCGTCTCCGCGGACAGGGGGCACGGCACCATATATTTT
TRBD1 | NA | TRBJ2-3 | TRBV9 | CASSRGQGPDTQYF | TGTGCCAGCAGCCGTGGACAGGGGCCAGATACGCAGTATTTT
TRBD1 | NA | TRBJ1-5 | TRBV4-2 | CASSFTGERQPQHF | TGTGCCAGCAGCTTCACAGGGGAACGTCAGCCCCAGCATTTT
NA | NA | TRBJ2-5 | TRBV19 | CASSMAAGLRETQYF | TGTGCCAGTAGTATGGCGGCAGGGCTGAGGGAGACCCAGTACTTC
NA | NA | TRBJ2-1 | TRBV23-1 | CASSQYRLSYNEQFF | TGCGCCAGCAGTCAATACCGCTTGTCCTACAATGAGCAGTTCTTC
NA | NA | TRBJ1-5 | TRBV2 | CASSESPTGSNQPQHF | TGTGCCAGCAGTGAGAGTCCCACAGGTAGCAATCAGCCCCAGCATTTT
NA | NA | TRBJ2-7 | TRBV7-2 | CASSPMGGGAAYEQYF | TGTGCCAGCAGCCCCATGGGGGGCGGGGCCGCCTACGAGCAGTACTTC
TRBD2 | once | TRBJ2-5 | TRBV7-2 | CASSRQASGGKETQYF | TGTGCCAGCAGCCGCCAAGCTAGCGGGGGGAAAGAGACCCAGTACTTC
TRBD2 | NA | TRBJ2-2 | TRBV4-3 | CASSQTTGRGPGELFF | TGCGCCAGCAGCCAAACGACCGGGAGGGGCCCCGGGGAGCTGTTTTTT
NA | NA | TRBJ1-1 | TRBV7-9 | CASSLLVIEAFF | TGTGCCAGCAGCTTATTGGTCATAGAAGCTTTCTTT
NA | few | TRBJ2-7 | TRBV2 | CASKDSPYEQYF | TGTGCCAGCAAGGACAGTCCCTACGAGCAGTACTTC
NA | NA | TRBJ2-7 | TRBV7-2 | CASSPNFYEQYF | TGTGCCAGCAGCCCGAACTTCTACGAGCAGTACTTC
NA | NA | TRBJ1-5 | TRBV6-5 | CASSQQGSGNQPQHF | TGTGCCAGCAGCCAACAGGGAAGCGGCAATCAGCCCCAGCATTTT
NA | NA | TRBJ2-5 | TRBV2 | CASSDGQTEETQYF | TGTGCCAGCAGTGACGGACAGACGGAAGAGACCCAGTACTTC
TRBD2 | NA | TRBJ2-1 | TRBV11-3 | CASSQGLAGGPEQFF | TGTGCCAGCAGTCAGGGACTAGCGGGAGGGCCGGAGCAGTTCTTC
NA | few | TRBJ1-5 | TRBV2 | CASSVGQPQHF | TGTGCCAGCAGTGTGGGGCAGCCCCAGCATTTT
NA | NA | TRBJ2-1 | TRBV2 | CASRDGNSYNEQFF | TGTGCCAGCAGGGATGGGAATTCCTACAATGAGCAGTTCTTC
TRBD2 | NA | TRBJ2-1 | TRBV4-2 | CASSHALAGGSNEQFF | TGTGCCAGCAGCCATGCCCTAGCGGGGGGCTCCAATGAGCAGTTCTTC
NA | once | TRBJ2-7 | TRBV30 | CAWRPISSRPYEQYF | TGTGCCTGGAGGCCCATCAGCAGTCGACCCTACGAGCAGTACTTC
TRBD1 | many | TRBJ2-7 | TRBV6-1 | CASTVGTGSYEQYF | TGTGCCAGCACCGTGGGGACAGGGAGCTACGAGCAGTACTTC
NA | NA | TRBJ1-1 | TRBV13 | CASSKAGHLNTEAFF | TGTGCCAGCAGCAAGGCGGGACACTTGAACACTGAAGCTTTCTTT
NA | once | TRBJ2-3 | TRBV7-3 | CASSSAWGTSTDTQYF | TGTGCCAGCAGTTCCGCCTGGGGCACTAGCACAGATACGCAGTATTTT
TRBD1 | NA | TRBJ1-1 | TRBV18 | CASSPLGQGATEAFF | TGTGCCAGCTCACCTCTGGGACAGGGGGCCACTGAAGCTTTCTTT
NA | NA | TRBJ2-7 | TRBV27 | CASSLSWQYEQYF | TGTGCCAGCAGTTTATCGTGGCAGTACGAGCAGTACTTC
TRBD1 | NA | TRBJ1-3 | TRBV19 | CASSSVTGPTGNTIYF | TGTGCCAGTAGTAGTGTGACAGGGCCGACTGGAAACACCATATATTTT
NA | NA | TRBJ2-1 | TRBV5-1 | CASSSSDQSYNEQFF | TGCGCCAGCAGCTCCTCCGATCAGTCCTACAATGAGCAGTTCTTC
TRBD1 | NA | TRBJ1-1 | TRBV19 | CAAGTANTEAFF | TGTGCCGCCGGGACAGCGAACACTGAAGCTTTCTTT
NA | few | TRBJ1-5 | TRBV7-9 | CASSLGTQPQHF | TGTGCCAGCAGCTTAGGGACTCAGCCCCAGCATTTT
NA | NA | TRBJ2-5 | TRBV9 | CASSPLGTVQETQYF | TGTGCCAGCAGCCCGCTCGGGACCGTACAAGAGACCCAGTACTTC
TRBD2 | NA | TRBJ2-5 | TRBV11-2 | CASSLRGLADPRQETQYF | TGTGCCAGCAGCTTAAGGGGTCTAGCGGACCCTCGCCAAGAGACCCAGTACTTC
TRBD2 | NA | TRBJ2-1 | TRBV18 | CASSPWAASGGNNEQFF | TGTGCCAGCTCACCATGGGCGGCTAGCGGGGGAAACAATGAGCAGTTCTTC
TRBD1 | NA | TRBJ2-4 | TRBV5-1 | CASSLGTQGAAKNIQYF | TGCGCCAGCAGCTTGGGTACCCAGGGGGCGGCCAAAAACATTCAGTACTTC
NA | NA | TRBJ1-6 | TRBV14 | CASSQEEADVRTNSPLHF | TGTGCCAGCAGCCAAGAAGAAGCCGACGTCAGGACCAATTCACCCCTCCACTTT
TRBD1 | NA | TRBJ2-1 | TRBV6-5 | CASAVTGWGNEQFF | TGTGCCAGCGCAGTGACAGGGTGGGGGAATGAGCAGTTCTTC
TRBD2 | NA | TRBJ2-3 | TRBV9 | CASNPSGATDTQYF | TGTGCCAGCAACCCTAGCGGGGCCACAGATACGCAGTATTTT
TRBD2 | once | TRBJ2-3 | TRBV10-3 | CAIRPSGGTDTQYF | TGTGCCATCAGACCTAGCGGGGGAACAGATACGCAGTATTTT
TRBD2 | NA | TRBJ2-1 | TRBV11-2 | CASSLGGTSGKIEQFF | TGTGCCAGCAGCTTAGGAGGGACTAGTGGGAAGATTGAGCAGTTCTTC
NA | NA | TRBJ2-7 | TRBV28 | CASSFAGGIDYEQYF | TGTGCCAGCAGTTTCGCAGGTGGGATCGACTACGAGCAGTACTTC
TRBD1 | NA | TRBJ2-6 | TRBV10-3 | CAIRDRTDRGASSGANVLTF | TGTGCCATCAGGGACAGAACTGACAGGGGGGCTAGCTCTGGGGCCAACGTCCTGACTTTC
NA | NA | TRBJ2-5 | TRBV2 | CASSSYEGLEQYF | TGTGCCAGCAGCTCTTATGAGGGGTTAGAGCAGTACTTC
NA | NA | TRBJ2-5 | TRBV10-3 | CATGRQQETQYF | TGTGCCACCGGCAGACAGCAAGAGACCCAGTACTTC
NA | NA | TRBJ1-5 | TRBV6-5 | CASSPGDNSNQPQHF | TGTGCCAGCAGCCCCGGGGATAATAGCAATCAGCCCCAGCATTTT
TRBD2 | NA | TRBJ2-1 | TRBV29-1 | CSAYLPGLAGVGYNEQFF | TGCAGCGCCTACTTGCCGGGACTAGCGGGAGTAGGCTACAATGAGCAGTTCTTC
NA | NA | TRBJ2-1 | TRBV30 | CAWSRAGSEQFF | TGTGCCTGGAGTCGTGCAGGCTCCGAGCAGTTCTTC